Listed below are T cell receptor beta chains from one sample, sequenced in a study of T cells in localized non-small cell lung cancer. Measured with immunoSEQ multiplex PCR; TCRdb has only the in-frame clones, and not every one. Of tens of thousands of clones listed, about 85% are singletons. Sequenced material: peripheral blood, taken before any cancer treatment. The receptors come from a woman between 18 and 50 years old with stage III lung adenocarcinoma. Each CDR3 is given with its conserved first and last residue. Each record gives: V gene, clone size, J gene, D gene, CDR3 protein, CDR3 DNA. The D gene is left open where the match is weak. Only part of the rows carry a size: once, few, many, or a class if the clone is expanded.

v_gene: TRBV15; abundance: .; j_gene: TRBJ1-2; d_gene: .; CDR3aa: CATSRDVLGDGYTF; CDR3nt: TGTGCCACCAGCAGAGATGTCTTGGGCGATGGCTACACCTTC
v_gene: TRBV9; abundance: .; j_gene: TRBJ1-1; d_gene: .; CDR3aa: CASSATANTEAFF; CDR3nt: TGTGCCAGCAGCGCGACAGCGAACACTGAAGCTTTCTTT
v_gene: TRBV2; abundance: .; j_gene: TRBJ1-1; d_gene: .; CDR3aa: CASSVLQGTEAFF; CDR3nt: TGTGCCAGCAGTGTCCTCCAGGGAACTGAAGCTTTCTTT
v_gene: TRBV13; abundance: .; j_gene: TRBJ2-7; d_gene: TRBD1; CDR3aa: CASSAGQDRQYF; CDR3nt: TGTGCCAGCAGCGCCGGACAGGATCGGCAGTACTTC
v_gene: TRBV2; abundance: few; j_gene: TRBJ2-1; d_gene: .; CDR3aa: CASKNRIYNEQFF; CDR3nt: TGTGCCAGCAAAAACAGGATTTACAATGAGCAGTTCTTC
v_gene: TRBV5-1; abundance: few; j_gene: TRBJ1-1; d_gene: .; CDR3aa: CASSLGDGGNTEAFF; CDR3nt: TGCGCCAGCAGCTTGGGCGATGGGGGTAACACTGAAGCTTTCTTT
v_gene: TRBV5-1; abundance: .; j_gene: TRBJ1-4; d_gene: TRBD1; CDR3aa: CASRDRAEKLFF; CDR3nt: TGCGCCAGTCGAGACAGGGCGGAAAAACTGTTTTTT
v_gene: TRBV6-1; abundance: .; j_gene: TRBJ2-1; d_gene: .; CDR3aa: CSVRGAGGRGNEQFF; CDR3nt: TGTTCAGTAAGGGGGGCAGGGGGTAGAGGGAATGAGCAGTTCTTC
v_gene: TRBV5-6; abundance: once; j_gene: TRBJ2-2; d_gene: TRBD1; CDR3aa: CASSLLDRAGGELFF; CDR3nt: TGTGCCAGCAGCTTACTGGACAGGGCAGGCGGGGAGCTGTTTTTT
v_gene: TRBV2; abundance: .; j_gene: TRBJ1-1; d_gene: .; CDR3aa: CASSREDTEAFF; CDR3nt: TGTGCCAGCAGCAGAGAGGACACTGAAGCTTTCTTT
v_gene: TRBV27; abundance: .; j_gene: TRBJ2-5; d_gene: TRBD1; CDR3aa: CASRTGQETQYF; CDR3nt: TGTGCCAGCAGGACAGGGCAAGAGACCCAGTACTTC
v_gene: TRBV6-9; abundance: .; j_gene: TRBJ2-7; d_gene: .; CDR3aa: CASSYSDSNYEQYF; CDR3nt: TGTGCCAGCAGTTACTCGGACTCGAACTACGAGCAGTACTTC
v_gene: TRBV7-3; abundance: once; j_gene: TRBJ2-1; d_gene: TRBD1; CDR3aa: CASATGGERNEQFF; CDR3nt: TGTGCCAGCGCTACAGGGGGCGAAAGGAATGAGCAGTTCTTC
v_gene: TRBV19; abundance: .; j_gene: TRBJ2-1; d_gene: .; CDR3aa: CASSIVGGDNEQFF; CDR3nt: TGTGCCAGTAGTATTGTCGGGGGAGACAATGAGCAGTTCTTC
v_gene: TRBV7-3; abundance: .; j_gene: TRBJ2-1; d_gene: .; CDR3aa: CASSFTGNNEQFF; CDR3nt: TGTGCCAGCAGCTTTACAGGTAACAATGAGCAGTTCTTC
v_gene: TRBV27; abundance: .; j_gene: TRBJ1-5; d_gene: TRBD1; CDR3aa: CASSDRGGNQPQHF; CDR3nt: TGTGCCAGCAGCGACAGGGGAGGCAATCAGCCCCAGCATTTT
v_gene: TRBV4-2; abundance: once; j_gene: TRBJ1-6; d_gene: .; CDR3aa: CASSEGGSNSPLHF; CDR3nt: TGTGCCAGCAGCGAGGGTGGCAGTAATTCACCCCTCCACTTT
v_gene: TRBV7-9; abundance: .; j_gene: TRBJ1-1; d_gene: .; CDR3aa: CASSLASYEAFF; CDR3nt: TGTGCCAGCAGCTTAGCCAGCTATGAAGCTTTCTTT
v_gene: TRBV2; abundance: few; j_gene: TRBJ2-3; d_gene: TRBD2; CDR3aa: CASSESAGGKDTQYF; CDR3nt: TGTGCCAGCAGTGAGTCAGCGGGGGGGAAAGATACGCAGTATTTT
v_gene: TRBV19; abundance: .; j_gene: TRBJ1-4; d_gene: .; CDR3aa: CACGGLDNEKLFF; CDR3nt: TGTGCCTGCGGGGGGCTGGATAATGAAAAACTGTTTTTT
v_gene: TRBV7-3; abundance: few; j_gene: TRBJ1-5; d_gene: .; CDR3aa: CASSLSGGNQPQHF; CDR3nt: TGTGCCAGCAGCTTATCAGGGGGCAATCAGCCCCAGCATTTT
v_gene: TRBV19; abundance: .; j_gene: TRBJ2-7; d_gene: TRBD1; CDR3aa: CASSKGQGNYEQYF; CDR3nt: TGTGCCAGTAGTAAGGGACAGGGAAACTACGAGCAGTACTTC
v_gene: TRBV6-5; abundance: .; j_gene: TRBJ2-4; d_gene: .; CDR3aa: CASRQGPTNIQYF; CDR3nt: TGTGCCAGCAGGCAGGGACCTACGAACATTCAGTACTTC
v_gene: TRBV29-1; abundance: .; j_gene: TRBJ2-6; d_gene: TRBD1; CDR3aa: CSVWDSDNVLTF; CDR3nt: TGCAGCGTTTGGGACAGCGACAACGTCCTGACTTTC
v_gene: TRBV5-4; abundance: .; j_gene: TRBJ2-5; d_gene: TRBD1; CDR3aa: CASSLEQGPLSQYF; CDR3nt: TGTGCCAGCAGCTTGGAACAGGGGCCGTTGAGCCAGTACTTC
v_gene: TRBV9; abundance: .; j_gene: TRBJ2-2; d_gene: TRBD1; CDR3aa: CASGSGRGMRELFF; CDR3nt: TGTGCCAGCGGATCGGGCAGGGGGATGAGGGAGCTGTTTTTT
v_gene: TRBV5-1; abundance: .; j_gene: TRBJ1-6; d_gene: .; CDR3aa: CASSLGGADSPLHF; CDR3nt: TGCGCCAGCAGCTTGGGGGGGGCAGATTCACCCCTCCACTTT
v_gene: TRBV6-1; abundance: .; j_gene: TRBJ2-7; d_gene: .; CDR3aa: CASSEAVTRSYEQYF; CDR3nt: TGTGCCAGCAGTGAAGCCGTAACCAGGAGCTACGAGCAGTACTTC
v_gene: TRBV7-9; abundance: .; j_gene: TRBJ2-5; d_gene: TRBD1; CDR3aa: CASSLGQGIQETQYF; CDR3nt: TGTGCCAGCAGCCTGGGACAGGGGATACAAGAGACCCAGTACTTC
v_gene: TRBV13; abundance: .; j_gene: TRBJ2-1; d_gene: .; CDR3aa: CASSPQGFKAYNEQFF; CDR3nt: TGTGCCAGCAGCCCCCAGGGGTTTAAGGCCTACAATGAGCAGTTCTTC
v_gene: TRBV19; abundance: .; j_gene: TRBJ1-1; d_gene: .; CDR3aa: CASSIQGPNTEAFF; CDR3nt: TGTGCCAGTAGTATCCAGGGACCAAACACTGAAGCTTTCTTT
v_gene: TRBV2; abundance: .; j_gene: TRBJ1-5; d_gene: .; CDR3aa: CASSTGQPNQPQHF; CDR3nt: TGTGCCAGCAGTACTGGACAGCCTAATCAGCCCCAGCATTTT
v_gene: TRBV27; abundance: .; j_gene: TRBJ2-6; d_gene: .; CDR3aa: CASSPPQGVLTF; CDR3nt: TGTGCCAGCAGCCCCCCCCAGGGCGTCCTGACTTTC
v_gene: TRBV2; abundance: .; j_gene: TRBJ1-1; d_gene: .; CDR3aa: CASTLEGPEAFF; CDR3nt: TGTGCCAGCACCCTAGAGGGACCTGAAGCTTTCTTT
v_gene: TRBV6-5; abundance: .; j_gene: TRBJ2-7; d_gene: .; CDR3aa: CASSLTGIRSSYEQYF; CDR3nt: TGTGCCAGCAGTTTAACAGGGATCCGCAGCTCCTACGAGCAGTACTTC
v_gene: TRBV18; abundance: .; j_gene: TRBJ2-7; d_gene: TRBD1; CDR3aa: CASSPPPTGGADEQYF; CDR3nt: TGTGCCAGCTCACCACCTCCGACAGGGGGCGCGGACGAGCAGTACTTC
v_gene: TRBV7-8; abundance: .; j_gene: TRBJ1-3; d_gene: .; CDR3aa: CASSLYVDTTLSGNTIYF; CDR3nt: TGTGCCAGCAGCTTATATGTGGATACCACTCTCTCTGGAAACACCATATATTTT
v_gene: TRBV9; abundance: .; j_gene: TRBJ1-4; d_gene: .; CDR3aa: CASSGTGNHGEKLFF; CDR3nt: TGTGCCAGCAGCGGAACAGGGAACCATGGTGAAAAACTGTTTTTT
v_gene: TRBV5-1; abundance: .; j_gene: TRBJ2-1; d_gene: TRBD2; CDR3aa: CASSFSRLAGGLSSYNEQFF; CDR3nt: TGCGCCAGCAGCTTCTCCAGACTAGCGGGGGGGCTTAGCTCCTACAATGAGCAGTTCTTC
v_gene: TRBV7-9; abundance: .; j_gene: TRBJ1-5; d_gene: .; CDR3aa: CASSLDPQPQHF; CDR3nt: TGTGCCAGCAGCTTAGACCCCCAGCCCCAGCATTTT
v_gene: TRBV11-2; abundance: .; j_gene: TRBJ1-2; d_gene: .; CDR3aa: CASSSLQGLNF; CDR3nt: TGTGCCAGCAGCTCACTCCAGGGGCTCAACTTC
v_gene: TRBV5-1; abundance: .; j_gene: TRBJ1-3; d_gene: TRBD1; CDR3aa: CASSSSTGTVSGNTIYF; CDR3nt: TGCGCCAGCAGCTCATCAACCGGGACAGTCTCTGGAAACACCATATATTTT
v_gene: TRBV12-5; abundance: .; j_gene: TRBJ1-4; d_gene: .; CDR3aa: CASGLVLDGRVGTNEKLFF; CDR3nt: TGTGCTAGTGGTTTGGTACTGGATGGGAGGGTGGGGACTAATGAAAAACTGTTTTTT
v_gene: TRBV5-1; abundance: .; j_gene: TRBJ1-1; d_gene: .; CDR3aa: CASSLGQTNTEAFF; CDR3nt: TGCGCCAGCAGCTTGGGACAGACGAACACTGAAGCTTTCTTT
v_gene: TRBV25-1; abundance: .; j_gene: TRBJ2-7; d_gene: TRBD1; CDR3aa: CASRPDRGALGQYF; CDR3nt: TGTGCCAGCAGGCCGGACAGGGGTGCTCTAGGGCAGTACTTC
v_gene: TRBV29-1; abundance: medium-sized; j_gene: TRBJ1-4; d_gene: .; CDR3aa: CSVEEAGGYEKLFF; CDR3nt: TGCAGCGTTGAAGAGGCGGGCGGGTATGAAAAACTGTTTTTT
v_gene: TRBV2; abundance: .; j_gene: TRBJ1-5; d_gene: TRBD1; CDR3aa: CASSSFPGQGGNQPQHF; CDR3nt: TGTGCCAGCAGTTCTTTCCCAGGACAGGGTGGAAATCAGCCCCAGCATTTT
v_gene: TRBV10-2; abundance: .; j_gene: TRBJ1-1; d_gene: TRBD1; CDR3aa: CASAFQGATEAFF; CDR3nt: TGCGCCAGCGCATTTCAGGGGGCCACTGAAGCTTTCTTT
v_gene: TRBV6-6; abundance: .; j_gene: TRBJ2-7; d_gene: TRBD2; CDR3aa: CASRTSEAHEQYF; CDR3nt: TGTGCCAGCCGGACTAGTGAGGCCCACGAGCAGTACTTC
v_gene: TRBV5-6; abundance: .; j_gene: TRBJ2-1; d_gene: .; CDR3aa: CASSLANNEQFF; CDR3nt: TGTGCCAGCAGCTTGGCTAACAATGAGCAGTTCTTC
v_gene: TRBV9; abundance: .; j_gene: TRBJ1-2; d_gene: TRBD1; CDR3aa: CASSGIGTGAFGYTF; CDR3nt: TGTGCCAGCAGCGGGATTGGGACAGGAGCGTTTGGCTACACCTTC
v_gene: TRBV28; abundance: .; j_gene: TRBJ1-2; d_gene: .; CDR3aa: CASKDSRAYGYTF; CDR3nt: TGTGCCAGCAAGGACAGTAGAGCCTATGGCTACACCTTC
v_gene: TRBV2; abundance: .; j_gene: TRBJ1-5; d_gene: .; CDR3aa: CASSEGSGPSQPQHF; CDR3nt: TGTGCCAGCAGTGAAGGTTCAGGGCCCAGTCAGCCCCAGCATTTT
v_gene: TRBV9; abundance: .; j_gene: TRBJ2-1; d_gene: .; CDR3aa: CASSVEWQGPYNEQFF; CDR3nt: TGTGCCAGCAGCGTAGAGTGGCAGGGGCCGTACAATGAGCAGTTCTTC
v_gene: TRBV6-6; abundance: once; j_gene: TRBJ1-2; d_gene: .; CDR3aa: CASSPGPSYGYTF; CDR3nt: TGTGCCAGCAGCCCGGGACCTTCCTATGGCTACACCTTC
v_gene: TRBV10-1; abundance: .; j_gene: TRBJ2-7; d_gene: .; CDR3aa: CASRGTQRTYEQYF; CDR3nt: TGCGCCAGCAGGGGGACCCAGAGGACCTACGAGCAGTACTTC
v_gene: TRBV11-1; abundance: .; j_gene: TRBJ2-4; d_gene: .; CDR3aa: CASGTGPRGKNIQYF; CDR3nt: TGTGCCAGCGGCACCGGACCGAGGGGGAAAAACATTCAGTACTTC
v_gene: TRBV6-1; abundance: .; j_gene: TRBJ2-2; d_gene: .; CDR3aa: CASYSGGANTGELFF; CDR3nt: TGTGCCAGTTACTCAGGGGGGGCCAACACCGGGGAGCTGTTTTTT